Presented here are 28 T cell receptor beta chains from one specimen sequenced in a study of beta chain features in type 1 diabetes (dated by TCRdb to the late 2010s). Preparation of the library involved the immunoSEQ multiplex PCR assay. The High Capacity cDNA Reverse Transcription Kit was used to reverse transcribe all of the isolated RNA, meaning that expressed TCRB transcripts were what got sequenced. As stored in TCRdb, this immuneACCESS dataset retains in-frame rearrangements with V and J assigned. A fraction of the clones does not appear; measured against another copy, unresolved V genes explain less than half of the discrepancy, and the remainder lacks a known reason. The sample contains about 180,000 clones, about 13% of them found a single time. The top ten clones comprise 0.55% to 0.8% of the sample. The sample consisted of central memory CD4+ T cells from blood. The receptors derive from a woman aged 18 to 35 in good health.

This chain joins TRBV28 and TRBJ2-7; 10 bases map to TRBD1. The CDR3 has 16 residues. Germline V lookup: CDR1 MDHEN, CDR2 SYDVKM. V trimming: 5 bases; J trimming: 0 bases; junction bases outside the gene matches: 7. CDR3 in amino acids: CASSTSGTGDSYEQYF. The CDR3 coding sequence is TGTGCCAGCAGTACCTCCGGGACAGGGGACTCCTACGAGCAGTACTTC.

The gene calls are TRBV19 and TRBJ2-3, with 11 bases aligning to TRBD2. CDR1 LNHDA and CDR2 SQIVND come from the germline V gene (reference sequence). V lost 8 bases and J lost 3; bases outside the gene matches: 4. This CDR3 region has 14 residues. The chain's CDR3 is CASLSGRATDTQYF. The CDR3 DNA reads TGTGCCAGTCTTAGCGGGAGGGCGACAGATACGCAGTATTTT.

This clone was detected a few times. The J gene is TRBJ2-2, the V gene TRBV10-3; 8 bases align to TRBD1. Germline V lookup: CDR1 ENHRY, CDR2 SYGVKD. The CDR3 is 15 residues long. The trim removed 3 bases at V and 4 bases at J, leaving 4 bases unmatched. Here the CDR3 reads CAISDEQGVTGELFF. In DNA form, the CDR3 reads TGTGCCATCAGTGACGAACAGGGGGTCACCGGGGAGCTGTTTTTT.

This clone was seen more than once but under ten times. The gene calls are TRBV5-6 and TRBJ1-1; D unclear. CDR3 length: 13 residues. Germline assignment: CDR1 SGHDT and CDR2 YYEEEE. V lost 4 bases, J lost 1 base, and 8 bases lay in between. The chain's CDR3 is CASSRTWNTEAFF. DNA of the CDR3: TGTGCCAGCAGCCGCACATGGAACACTGAAGCTTTCTTT.

This chain joins TRBV5-1 and TRBJ2-7, with TRBD1 matching over 7 bases. This CDR3 is built from 15 residues. The germline V gene encodes CDR1 SGHRS and CDR2 YFSETQ. The V and J ends lost 4 bases and 2 bases, in that order; junction bases with no gene match: 9. The CDR3 nucleotides are TGCGCCAGCAGCCCTACCGGGACAGAAGCCTACGAGCAGTACTTC. Its translation is CASSPTGTEAYEQYF.

The gene calls are TRBV7-2 and TRBJ1-2; D remains unclear. Trimming took off 4 bases at V and 8 bases at J, with 17 bases between the two ends. The CDR3 runs to 14 residues. Germline CDR1 and CDR2: SGHTA and FQGNSA. The CDR3 coding sequence is TGTGCCAGCAGCTCCCCCAACAGAGTGTACGGCTACACCTTC. As protein: CASSSPNRVYGYTF.

The gene calls are TRBV10-3 and TRBJ2-2; 11 bases fit TRBD2. CDR1 and CDR2 (germline): ENHRY, SYGVKD. The CDR3 runs to 17 residues. V was pared by 5 bases and J by 4 bases, with 9 bases of the junction left unmatched. CDR3 DNA: TGTGCCATCAGTCCGACTAGCGGGAAGGGGCGCACCGGGGAGCTGTTTTTT. It encodes CAISPTSGKGRTGELFF.

This clone turned up a few times. The DNA for the CDR3 is TGTGCCAGCAGTCCCATTCGATCCAGGGGGCTACACTCTGAAGCTTTCTTT. Translated, it gives CASSPIRSRGLHSEAFF. The J gene is TRBJ1-1, the V gene TRBV28, with 8 bases lining up with TRBD1. The CDR3 is 17 residues long. Germline V gene data show CDR1 as MDHEN and CDR2 as SYDVKM. The trim removed 5 bases at V and 6 bases at J, leaving 17 bases unmatched.

This sequence joins TRBV15 and TRBJ1-2; possible D gene TRBD1, 6 bases. This CDR3 comprises 16 residues. CDR1 is LNHNV, CDR2 YYDKDF, per germline (reference sequence). The V end lost 4 bases, the J end lost 5 bases, and 20 bases lay between the germline ends. The CDR3 spells CATSKTLPVRGYGYTF. The CDR3 DNA sequence: TGTGCCACCAGCAAAACCCTGCCGGTCAGGGGATATGGCTACACCTTC.

The CDR3 reads CASSLTSGPYEQYF. The CDR3 DNA is TGCGCCAGCAGCCTGACTAGCGGGCCCTACGAGCAGTACTTC. The rearrangement joins TRBV5-1 to TRBJ2-7, with 10 bases aligning to TRBD2. J gave up 2 bases and V 4 bases, and 3 bases lay outside the gene matches. Germline CDR1 reads SGHRS; CDR2 reads YFSETQ. This CDR3 region has 14 residues.

J is TRBJ1-2 and V is TRBV6-5, with D hard to call. The V end was cut by 0 bases, the J end by 7 bases, with 9 bases between. Germline V gene data show CDR1 as MNHEY and CDR2 as SVGAGI. The CDR3 covers 13 residues. This CDR3 reads CASSYSGLSGYTF. CDR3 sequence (DNA): TGTGCCAGCAGTTACTCCGGACTTAGTGGCTACACCTTC.

As to this clone: The junction shows a germline mismatch at one end, possibly a read error. This sequence joins TRBV25-1 and TRBJ2-1, with TRBD2 identical over 7 bases. This CDR3 contains 14 residues. CDR1 and CDR2 (germline): MGHDK, SYGVNS. The CDR3 nucleotides read TGTGCCAGCAGTGAATTAAGGGACTACGATGAGCAGTTCTTC. Protein sequence: CASSELRDYDEQFF.

This clone occurred a few times. This sequence joins TRBV9 and TRBJ2-7; 11 bases are shared with TRBD1. Losses at the gene ends were 0 bases for V and 6 bases for J; bases not matched to a gene: 2. This CDR3 has 14 residues. Germline V gives CDR1 SGDLS, CDR2 YYNGEE. DNA of the CDR3: TGTGCCAGCAGCGTAGTTGGGACAGGGGGCGAGCAGTACTTC. It codes for CASSVVGTGGEQYF.

The rearrangement uses TRBV2 and TRBJ2-1, with D maybe TRBD2 (5 bases). Germline V gene lookup returns CDR1 SNHLY and CDR2 FYNNEI. CDR3 length equals 14 residues. Trimming cost V 8 bases and J 2 bases, with 13 bases left between them. The CDR3 loop reads CASSVGVTYNEQFF. The CDR3 DNA sequence: TGTGCCAGCTCGGTCGGGGTCACCTACAATGAGCAGTTCTTC. Using reference TRBV2 and TRBJ2-1 for the parts outside the CDR3, the full variable domain is EPEVTQTPSHQVTQMGQEVILRCVPISNHLYFYWYRQILGQKVEFLVSFYNNEISEKSEIFDDQFSVERPDGSNFTLKIRSTKLEDSAMYFCASSVGVTYNEQFFGPGTRLTVL.

This chain links TRBV30 with TRBJ1-5; D remains ambiguous. The germline V gene encodes CDR1 GTSNPN and CDR2 SVGIG (reference sequence). Trimming cost V 1 base and J 5 bases, with 15 bases left between them. The CDR3 sequence is 15 residues long. CDR3 nucleotides: TGTGCCTGGAGTGATAGTTTACGAGCTTATCAGCCCCAGCATTTT. The encoded protein is CAWSDSLRAYQPQHF. Based on the CDR3 plus reference TRBV30 and TRBJ1-5, the full variable domain is SQTIHQWPATLVQPVGSPLSLECTVEGTSNPNLYWYRQAAGRGLQLLFYSVGIGQISSEVPQNLSASRPQDRQFILSSKKLLLSDSGFYLCAWSDSLRAYQPQHFGDGTRLSIL.

This clone was counted a few times. The chain couples TRBV10-3 to TRBJ2-3; D possibly corresponds to TRBD2 (5 bases). The CDR3 has 14 amino acids. Looked up from germline, CDR1 is ENHRY and CDR2 is SYGVKD. V lost 4 bases and J lost 2, with 10 bases in between. CDR3 sequence reads: CAISGRGITDTQYF. The DNA of the CDR3 is TGTGCCATCAGTGGGAGAGGGATCACAGATACGCAGTATTTT.

To note about this clone: This sample includes further DNA sequences coding for the same CDR3. The rearrangement uses TRBV7-9 and TRBJ1-2; 7 positions agree with TRBD1. CDR3 size: 15 residues. V was pared by 0 bases and J by 2 bases, with 3 bases of the junction left unmatched. CDR1 SEHNR and CDR2 FQNEAQ come from the germline V gene (reference sequence). The CDR3 region is CASSLAGTANYGYTF. The DNA of the CDR3 is TGTGCCAGCAGCTTAGCTGGGACAGCCAACTATGGCTACACCTTC.

This clone was seen more than once but under ten times. The V call is TRBV7-6, the J call TRBJ2-1; D is perhaps TRBD1 (5 bases). With 5 bases removed from V and 7 bases from J, the gap between germline ends came to 18 bases. The CDR3 spans 15 residues. Germline V CDR1 and CDR2: SGHVS, FNYEAQ. CDR3 protein: CASSPDPGIRNEQFF. DNA of the CDR3: TGTGCCAGCAGCCCAGACCCAGGGATTAGGAATGAGCAGTTCTTC.

The chain links TRBV30 to TRBJ1-5; unclear D gene. With 0 bases removed from V and 6 bases from J, the gap between germline ends came to 9 bases. In germline, CDR1 is GTSNPN, CDR2 SVGIG (reference sequence). The CDR3 sequence is 13 residues long. The CDR3 sequence: CAWSVGGSQPQHF. The CDR3 region has the DNA TGTGCCTGGAGTGTAGGAGGGAGTCAGCCCCAGCATTTT.

The gene calls are TRBV7-2 and TRBJ2-1, with 7 bases lining up with TRBD1. CDR3 length: 15 amino acids. With 5 bases clipped from V and 4 bases from J, the junction kept 8 bases outside the gene matches. Germline V lookup: CDR1 SGHTA, CDR2 FQGNSA. CDR3 coding DNA: TGTGCCAGCAGCCCAGGACAGGAACGGTACAATGAGCAGTTCTTC. Translation gives CASSPGQERYNEQFF.

The rearrangement links TRBV4-2 to TRBJ2-2; the match to TRBD2 covers 13 bases. After removal of 2 bases from V and 5 bases from J, the junction contained 2 bases not matched to a gene. CDR3 length equals 16 residues. Germline V gene data show CDR1 as LGHNA and CDR2 as YNFKEQ. In nucleotides, the CDR3 is TGTGCCAGCAGCCAAAGACTAGCGGGAGGAACCGGGGAGCTGTTTTTT. Protein sequence: CASSQRLAGGTGELFF.

There are a few counts of this clone. The chain uses TRBV18 and TRBJ2-5; a possible D gene is TRBD2 (5 bases). Germline V gene data show CDR1 as KGHSH and CDR2 as LQKENI. Trimming removed 3 bases at V and 9 bases at J, with 14 bases between. The CDR3 loop spans 13 amino acids. CDR3 sequence reads: CASSPADWQSQYF. The CDR3 nucleotides are TGTGCCAGCTCACCGGCGGACTGGCAGTCCCAGTACTTC.

This clone came up a few times. The CDR3 DNA reads TGCAGCGCCCGGACAGGGGGGGCCTACGAGCAGTACTTC. Protein: CSARTGGAYEQYF. V is TRBV29-1 and J is TRBJ2-7; 10 nucleotides line up with TRBD1. The V gene's germline CDR1 is SQVTM and CDR2 ANQGSEA. V trimming: 7 bases; J trimming: 2 bases; junction bases outside the gene matches: 5. This CDR3 is 13 amino acids long.

V usage is TRBV9 and J usage is TRBJ2-4; 10 nucleotides align to TRBD1. CDR1 and CDR2 (germline): SGDLS, YYNGEE. V shed 4 bases, J shed 8 bases, and the junction held 6 bases outside the gene matches. The CDR3 sequence is 14 residues long. CDR3 sequence (DNA): TGTGCCAGCAGCAAGGGACAGGGGTGGGACATTCAGTACTTC. Its protein is CASSKGQGWDIQYF.

The table lists this clone with a few counts. The rearrangement links TRBV11-1 to TRBJ2-1, with 8 bases fitting TRBD1. V was pared by 5 bases and J by 7 bases, with 7 bases of the junction left unmatched. CDR1 is SGHAT, CDR2 FQDESV, per germline (reference sequence). The CDR3 sequence is 14 residues long. The CDR3 region is CASSRNRGRNEQFF. Here the CDR3 DNA reads TGTGCCAGCAGCCGGAACAGGGGGAGGAATGAGCAGTTCTTC.

The rearrangement links TRBV10-1 to TRBJ2-3; TRBD1 aligns across 8 bases. CDR1 WNHNN and CDR2 SYGVQD come from the germline V gene (reference sequence). With V trimmed by 5 bases and J by 1 base, 5 bases remained unmatched. The CDR3 totals 15 residues. CDR3 nucleotide sequence: TGCGCCAGCAGTCTCAGGGGGCCCGGCACAGATACGCAGTATTTT. Translated: CASSLRGPGTDTQYF.

This clone was observed a few times. The chain combines TRBV6-5 with TRBJ1-3; possibly TRBD1 for D (5 bases). Germline loops: CDR1 MNHEY, CDR2 SVGAGI. Between the trimmed V and J ends, which lost 0 bases and 10 bases, there was a span of 13 bases. This CDR3 is 14 amino acids long. The CDR3 DNA sequence: TGTGCCAGCAGTTACTCCGACAGCAAGGGGACCATATATTTT. This gives the protein CASSYSDSKGTIYF.

There are a few counts of this clone. CDR3: CASSRDRGFYNEQFF. The CDR3 nucleotides read TGTGCCAGTAGTCGGGACAGGGGGTTCTACAATGAGCAGTTCTTC. The chain recombines TRBV19 with TRBJ2-1; 11 nucleotides agree with TRBD1. The CDR3 totals 15 residues. Germline loops: CDR1 LNHDA, CDR2 SQIVND (reference sequence). Unmatched junction bases numbered 3, after V lost 5 bases and J lost 3 bases.